These 29 T cell receptor beta chains originate from one sample sequenced in a study of blood T cell repertoires in COVID-19. The assay was immunoSEQ multiplex PCR, and TCRdb's table has in-frame clones only and misses some. This sample has about 410,000 clones; approximately 89% occur once, and the top ten carry 1.5% to 2%. Sequenced input: PBMCs or T cells enriched from blood (not recorded which). The receptors here all came from a woman in her 30s who had recovered from COVID-19.

This rearrangement joins TRBV11-3 to TRBJ2-1; 9 bases are shared with TRBD2. Per the germline V gene, CDR1 is SGHNT and CDR2 is YENEEA. With 0 bases clipped from V and 0 bases from J, the junction kept 3 bases outside the gene matches. CDR3 length: 17 residues. The CDR3, as DNA: TGTGCCAGCAGCTTAGAGTTTAGCGGGAGCTCCTACAATGAGCAGTTCTTC. This encodes CASSLEFSGSSYNEQFF. Full variable domain (rest looked up from reference TRBV11-3 and TRBJ2-1): EAGVVQSPRYKIIEKKQPVAFWCNPISGHNTLYWYLQNLGQGPELLIRYENEEAVDDSQLPKDRFSAERLKGVDSTLKIQPAELGDSAVYLCASSLEFSGSSYNEQFFGPGTRLTVL.

The rearrangement joins TRBV19 to TRBJ1-5; D perhaps matches TRBD1 (5 bases). Germline CDR1 LNHDA, CDR2 SQIVND (reference sequence). Trimming left V 5 bases short and J 5 bases short, with 7 bases between. The CDR3 loop spans 12 amino acids. The CDR3 spells CASSDSYQPQHF. The CDR3 DNA is TGTGCCAGTAGTGACAGTTATCAGCCCCAGCATTTT.

The CDR3 bases are TGTGCCACCAGTGATCACCCGGGACAGACCCTTTACGGGGAGCTGTTTTTT. Encoded protein: CATSDHPGQTLYGELFF. The V gene is TRBV24-1, the J gene TRBJ2-2, with 7 bases that match TRBD1. Looked up from germline, CDR1 is KGHDR and CDR2 is SFDVKD. The CDR3 consists of 17 residues. Germline trimming cut 3 bases from V and 7 bases from J; bases unmatched to any gene: 13.

The chain has TRBV7-9 and TRBJ1-3; 7 bases agree with TRBD1. V lost 4 bases and J lost 4; bases outside the gene matches: 7. The germline gives CDR1 SEHNR, CDR2 FQNEAQ (reference sequence). This CDR3 spans 15 amino acids. The CDR3 spells CASSSTGSFGNTIYF. The CDR3 DNA reads TGTGCCAGCAGCTCGACAGGGTCGTTCGGAAACACCATATATTTT. The complete variable domain, with remaining parts taken from reference TRBV7-9 and TRBJ1-3, reads DTGVSQNPRHKITKRGQNVTFRCDPISEHNRLYWYRQTLGQGPEFLTYFQNEAQLEKSRLLSDRFSAERPKGSFSTLEIQRTEQGDSAMYLCASSSTGSFGNTIYFGEGSWLTVV.

This chain's CDR3 is CASSFFRDTVTTGELFF. In DNA, the CDR3 is TGTGCCAGCAGCTTCTTCCGGGACACCGTGACCACCGGGGAGCTGTTTTTT. V is TRBV5-5 and J is TRBJ2-2; D is perhaps TRBD1 (6 bases). Trimming took off 2 bases at V and 4 bases at J, with 18 bases between the two ends. The CDR3 covers 17 residues. Germline CDR1 and CDR2: SGHKS and YYEKEE (reference sequence).

The chain couples TRBV28 to TRBJ2-5; tentative D call: TRBD1 (6 bases). The CDR3 is made up of 13 amino acids. With 6 bases removed from V and 5 bases from J, the gap between germline ends came to 13 bases. Germline V CDR1 and CDR2: MDHEN, SYDVKM. This CDR3 is CASRLQGYETQYF. The CDR3 nucleotides read TGTGCCAGCAGACTACAGGGTTACGAGACCCAGTACTTC. The full variable domain, in which reference TRBV28 and TRBJ2-5 provide the parts outside the CDR3, is DVKVTQSSRYLVKRTGEKVFLECVQDMDHENMFWYRQDPGLGLRLIYFSYDVKMKEKGDIPEGYSVSREKKERFSLILESASTNQTSMYLCASRLQGYETQYFGPGTRLLVL.

Only a few counts were recorded for this clone. CDR3 bases: TGTGCCACGTACAGGGCCCCTTATAATTCACCCCTCCACTTT. Protein: CATYRAPYNSPLHF. The V gene is TRBV6-5, the J gene TRBJ1-6; D may be TRBD1 (6 bases). The CDR3 extends over 14 amino acids. Trimming took 10 bases from V and 4 from J, leaving 14 bases between them. The V gene's germline CDR1 is MNHEY and CDR2 SVGAGI.

The gene calls are TRBV10-3 and TRBJ1-2; D is unclear. Germline V gene sequence: CDR1 ENHRY, CDR2 SYGVKD. The CDR3 totals 14 residues. The V gene lost 3 bases and the J gene lost 4 bases, with 12 bases spanning the gap. CDR3 residues: CAISERSDIYGYTF. For the CDR3, the DNA is TGTGCCATCAGTGAAAGGTCAGACATCTATGGCTACACCTTC.

V is TRBV27 and J is TRBJ1-5; D gene uncertain. Per germline, CDR1 MNHEY and CDR2 SMNVEV (reference sequence). Trimming cost V 7 bases and J 0 bases, with 16 bases left between them. This CDR3 spans 16 amino acids. The CDR3 region has the DNA TGTGCCAGCATTAATGGCAGGAAAATTAGCAATCAGCCCCAGCATTTT. Translated, it gives CASINGRKISNQPQHF.

The chain carries TRBV25-1 and TRBJ2-7, with D perhaps TRBD1 (6 bases). The V gene's germline CDR1 is MGHDK and CDR2 SYGVNS. This CDR3 has 13 residues. Trimming took off 3 bases at V and 5 bases at J, with 11 bases between the two ends. CDR3 amino acids: CASSEHRAHEQYF. DNA of the CDR3: TGTGCCAGCAGTGAGCACAGGGCCCACGAGCAGTACTTC.

This clone has just one count. The rearrangement uses TRBV6-2 or TRBV6-3 and TRBJ2-3, with TRBD2 matching over 8 bases. V dropped 5 bases and J dropped 3; count of bases not matched to a gene: 1. The germline CDR1 and CDR2 sequences are MNHEY and SVGEGT. The CDR3 is made up of 13 amino acids. CDR3 protein: CASSRLATDTQYF. CDR3 DNA: TGTGCCAGCAGTCGACTAGCGACAGATACGCAGTATTTT.

The rearrangement joins TRBV2 to TRBJ1-1; D ambiguous. Germline V gene sequence: CDR1 SNHLY, CDR2 FYNNEI. Trimming stripped 6 bases from V and 0 bases from J, with 11 bases between. The CDR3 contains 14 residues. The CDR3 DNA follows: TGTGCCAGCAGCCGGGGAAGTATGAACACTGAAGCTTTCTTT. Translating it yields CASSRGSMNTEAFF.

This clone was seen a single time. The chain employs TRBV27 and TRBJ2-1; the match to TRBD2 covers 13 bases. J was trimmed by 6 bases and V by 3 bases; bases with no gene match: 5. Germline-derived CDR1 and CDR2 are MNHEY and SMNVEV (reference sequence). This CDR3 is built from 16 residues. The DNA for the CDR3 is TGTGCCAGCAGTTTCCGTACTAGCGGGAGGGTCAATGAGCAGTTCTTC. It translates to CASSFRTSGRVNEQFF.

This clone was found a few times. The rearrangement joins TRBV18 to TRBJ2-2; 8 bases are a match to TRBD1. The V segment lost 5 bases and the J segment 5 bases; nucleotides outside the gene matches: 7. This CDR3 has 15 amino acids. Per the germline V gene, CDR1 is KGHSH and CDR2 is LQKENI. CDR3 loop: CASSAGDRNTGELFF. Here the CDR3 DNA reads TGTGCCAGCTCAGCTGGGGACAGGAATACCGGGGAGCTGTTTTTT. Using reference TRBV18 and TRBJ2-2 for the parts outside the CDR3, the full variable domain is NAGVMQNPRHLVRRRGQEARLRCSPMKGHSHVYWYRQLPEEGLKFMVYLQKENIIDESGMPKERFSAEFPKEGPSILRIQQVVRGDSAAYFCASSAGDRNTGELFFGEGSRLTVL.

J is TRBJ2-1 and V is TRBV3-1 (or the pseudogene TRBV3-2); weak D call: TRBD2 (5 bases). The CDR3 is made up of 17 amino acids. Germline V gene sequence: CDR1 LGHDT, CDR2 YNNKEL (reference sequence). The ends were cut back, 0 bases at V and 2 bases at J, with 14 bases in the middle. CDR3 nucleotide sequence: TGTGCCAGCAGCCAAGATCTTGTAACTAGTGCCTACAATGAGCAGTTCTTC. This codes for CASSQDLVTSAYNEQFF.

V is TRBV9 and J is TRBJ2-7, with TRBD2 matching over 11 bases. After removal of 2 bases from V and 0 bases from J, the junction contained 4 bases not matched to a gene. This CDR3 comprises 16 residues. Germline V lookup: CDR1 SGDLS, CDR2 YYNGEE. The CDR3 here is CASSVGTSGFSYEQYF. The DNA for the CDR3 is TGTGCCAGCAGCGTTGGGACTAGCGGATTCTCCTACGAGCAGTACTTC. Full variable domain (outside the CDR3, taken from reference TRBV9 and TRBJ2-7): DSGVTQTPKHLITATGQRVTLRCSPRSGDLSVYWYQQSLDQGLQFLIQYYNGEERAKGNILERFSAQQFPDLHSELNLSSLELGDSALYFCASSVGTSGFSYEQYFGPGTRLTVT.

This chain uses TRBV27 with TRBJ1-6, with D unresolved. The CDR3 spans 16 residues. V was pared by 5 bases and J by 0 bases, with 11 bases between. Germline V gives CDR1 MNHEY, CDR2 SMNVEV (reference sequence). The CDR3 here is CASSPYASSYNSPLHF. As DNA, the CDR3 is TGTGCCAGCAGTCCCTACGCTAGCTCCTATAATTCACCCCTCCACTTT.

This rearrangement joins TRBV9 to TRBJ1-2; D unclear. Trimming shortened V by 4 bases and J by 0 bases, and 13 bases separated the two germline ends. In germline, CDR1 is SGDLS, CDR2 YYNGEE. The CDR3 is 15 amino acids. The CDR3 loop reads CASSPTSGPNYGYTF. CDR3 coding DNA: TGTGCCAGCAGCCCAACATCGGGTCCTAACTATGGCTACACCTTC.

The rearrangement links TRBV14 to TRBJ2-7, with TRBD2 matching over 8 bases. CDR3 length equals 17 residues. Trimming at V came to 1 base and at J to 4 bases, leaving 12 bases not matched to a gene. CDR1 SGHDN and CDR2 FVKESK come from the germline V gene. The CDR3 loop is CASSQAKPGLVIYEQYF. In nucleotides, the CDR3 is TGTGCCAGCAGCCAAGCGAAACCGGGACTAGTTATTTACGAGCAGTACTTC.

The V and J genes are TRBV10-3 and TRBJ2-7, with TRBD1 matching over 7 bases. The CDR3 consists of 15 residues. Germline loops: CDR1 ENHRY, CDR2 SYGVKD. The V and J ends lost 7 bases and 5 bases, in that order; junction bases with no gene match: 14. The CDR3 bases are TGTGCCATCAAAACCCCTGGTACAGGGGAGAACGAGCAGTACTTC. Protein product: CAIKTPGTGENEQYF.

The CDR3 here is CASSFIEGVYGYTF. The CDR3 DNA reads as TGTGCCAGTAGTTTCATCGAGGGGGTATATGGCTACACCTTC. The chain has TRBV19 and TRBJ1-2; D is possibly TRBD1 (6 bases). Germline V gives CDR1 LNHDA, CDR2 SQIVND (reference sequence). Trimming removed 5 bases from V and 5 bases from J, with 15 bases in between. The CDR3 is 14 residues long.

The V and J genes are TRBV7-8 and TRBJ1-6, with D maybe TRBD1 (6 bases). Germline V gives CDR1 SGHVS, CDR2 FQNEAQ. The V end lost 5 bases, the J end lost 7 bases, and 15 bases lay between the germline ends. The CDR3 extends over 15 amino acids. DNA for the CDR3: TGTGCCAGCAGCACTCCACAGGGTAGAAATTCACCCCTCCACTTT. It codes for CASSTPQGRNSPLHF.

The V and J genes are TRBV5-4 and TRBJ2-7, with a possible D match to TRBD2 (7 bases). The CDR3 is made up of 13 amino acids. The germline gives CDR1 SGHNT, CDR2 YYREEE (reference sequence). With 0 bases removed from V and 5 bases from J, the gap between germline ends came to 9 bases. The CDR3 DNA follows: TGTGCCAGCAGCTTGGGGGGGGGCAACGAGCAGTACTTC. Translating it yields CASSLGGGNEQYF.

This clone was recorded once. This chain's CDR3 is CASSPNRAMSQFSEAFF. For the CDR3, the DNA is TGTGCCAGCAGTCCCAACAGGGCAATGTCCCAATTTTCTGAAGCTTTCTTT. This rearrangement joins TRBV27 to TRBJ1-1; a possible D gene is TRBD1 (6 bases). Germline V gives CDR1 MNHEY, CDR2 SMNVEV (reference sequence). This CDR3 region has 17 residues. V shed 5 bases and J shed 6 bases, with 25 bases lying between them.

Concerning this clone: Other nucleotide sequences from this sample produce the same CDR3. This chain links TRBV5-1 with TRBJ1-1; 7 nucleotides align to TRBD1. Germline V gene lookup returns CDR1 SGHRS and CDR2 YFSETQ. J lost 1 base, V lost 3 bases, and 6 bases had no gene match. CDR3 size: 15 residues. CDR3 DNA sequence: TGCGCCAGCAGCTCCCTCGGGACAGCGAACACTGAAGCTTTCTTT. Its translation is CASSSLGTANTEAFF.

V usage is TRBV28 and J usage is TRBJ1-5; no reliable D call. Between the trimmed V and J ends, which lost 7 bases and 1 base, there was a span of 5 bases. In germline, CDR1 is MDHEN, CDR2 SYDVKM. The CDR3 consists of 12 residues. CDR3 sequence (DNA): TGTGCCAGCACCAGAAGCAATCAGCCCCAGCATTTT. Translated: CASTRSNQPQHF.

J is TRBJ2-7 and V is TRBV12-5, with 9 bases fitting TRBD1. V shed 5 bases and J 5 bases; nucleotides not matched to a gene: 7. The germline CDR1 and CDR2 sequences are LGHNT and FRNRAP. The CDR3 spans 14 residues. The CDR3 sequence: CASGPGQGPHEQYF. CDR3 nucleotide sequence: TGTGCTAGTGGTCCCGGACAGGGGCCCCACGAGCAGTACTTC.

This clone was picked up one time. The chain couples TRBV18 to TRBJ2-1; D call uncertain. The V end lost 2 bases, the J end lost 10 bases, and 12 bases lay between the germline ends. CDR3 size: 13 residues. Germline V gene data show CDR1 as KGHSH and CDR2 as LQKENI. CDR3 protein: CASSPNSVSEQFF. The CDR3 DNA reads as TGTGCCAGCTCACCAAACTCGGTGTCGGAGCAGTTCTTC.

The V and J genes are TRBV2 and TRBJ1-3; D gene unclear. Per the germline V gene, CDR1 is SNHLY and CDR2 is FYNNEI. Trimming removed 8 bases at V and 2 bases at J, with 13 bases between. This CDR3 comprises 14 residues. CDR3 loop: CASLPSFAGNTIYF. The DNA for the CDR3 is TGTGCCAGCCTCCCTTCCTTCGCTGGAAACACCATATATTTT.